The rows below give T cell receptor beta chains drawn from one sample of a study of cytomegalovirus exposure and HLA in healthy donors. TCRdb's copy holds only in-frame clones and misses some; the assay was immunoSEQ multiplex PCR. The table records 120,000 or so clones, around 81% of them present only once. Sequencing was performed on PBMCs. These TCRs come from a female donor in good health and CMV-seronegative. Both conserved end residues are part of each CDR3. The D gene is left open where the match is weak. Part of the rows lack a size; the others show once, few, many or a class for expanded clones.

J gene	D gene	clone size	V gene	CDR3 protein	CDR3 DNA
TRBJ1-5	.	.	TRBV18	CASSPGQVTQPQHF	TGTGCCAGCTCACCGGGGCAAGTGACCCAGCCCCAGCATTTT
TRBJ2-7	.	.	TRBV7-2	CASSWYTEQYF	TGTGCCAGCAGCTGGTACACCGAGCAGTACTTC
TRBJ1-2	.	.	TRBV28	CATGGLLYTF	TGTGCCACCGGGGGACTTCTCTACACCTTC
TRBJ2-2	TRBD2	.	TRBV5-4	CASSTPGTIKAGELFF	TGTGCCAGCAGTACCCCAGGGACTATAAAGGCCGGGGAGCTGTTTTTT
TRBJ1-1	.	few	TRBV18	CASSPPAQGRTEAFF	TGTGCCAGCTCACCCCCCGCGCAGGGAAGGACTGAAGCTTTCTTT
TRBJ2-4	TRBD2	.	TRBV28	CASPPSQGSGSENSQYF	TGTGCCAGCCCACCTTCACAGGGTAGCGGGAGCGAAAACAGTCAGTACTTC
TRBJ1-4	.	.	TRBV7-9	CASSQGTGTEKLFF	TGTGCCAGCAGCCAAGGAACAGGGACTGAAAAACTGTTTTTT
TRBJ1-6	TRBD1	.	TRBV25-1	CASSDSGQSNSPLHF	TGTGCCAGCAGTGATTCGGGACAGTCAAATTCACCCCTCCACTTT
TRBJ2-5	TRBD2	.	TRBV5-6	CASSFSGGGAEETQYF	TGTGCCAGCAGCTTTTCTGGCGGGGGGGCCGAAGAGACCCAGTACTTC
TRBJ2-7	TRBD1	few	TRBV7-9	CASSSGQGSYEQYF	TGTGCCAGCAGCTCGGGACAGGGCTCCTACGAGCAGTACTTC
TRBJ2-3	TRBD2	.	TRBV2	CASRAGGHTQYF	TGTGCCAGCAGGGCGGGGGGACATACGCAGTATTTT
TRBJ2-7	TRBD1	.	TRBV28	CASSHPPGQGWFEQYF	TGTGCCAGCAGTCACCCTCCGGGACAGGGGTGGTTCGAGCAGTACTTC
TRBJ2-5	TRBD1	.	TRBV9	CASSVLGQGETQYF	TGTGCCAGCAGCGTTCTTGGACAGGGAGAGACCCAGTACTTC
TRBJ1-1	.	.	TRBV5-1	CASSFSPTDPTEAFF	TGCGCCAGCAGCTTTTCCCCCACAGATCCGACTGAAGCTTTCTTT
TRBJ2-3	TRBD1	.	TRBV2	CASSLDREYF	TGTGCCAGCAGTTTAGACAGGGAGTATTTT
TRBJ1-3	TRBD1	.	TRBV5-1	CASSLAGGPGNTIYF	TGCGCCAGCAGCTTGGCAGGGGGGCCTGGAAACACCATATATTTT
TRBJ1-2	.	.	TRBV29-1	CSAREIYGYTF	TGCAGCGCCCGGGAGATATATGGCTACACCTTC
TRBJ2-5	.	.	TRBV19	CASSMGRETQYF	TGTGCCAGTAGTATGGGGAGGGAGACCCAGTACTTC
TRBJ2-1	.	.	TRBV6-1	CASSDNQDYYNEQFF	TGTGCCAGCAGTGATAATCAGGATTACTACAATGAGCAGTTCTTC
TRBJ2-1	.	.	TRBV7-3	CASSPLPGTYNEQFF	TGTGCCAGCAGCCCCCTTCCCGGGACCTACAATGAGCAGTTCTTC
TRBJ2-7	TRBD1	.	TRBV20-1	CSGRGDRDIYF	TGCAGTGGCCGCGGGGACAGGGATATTTACTTC
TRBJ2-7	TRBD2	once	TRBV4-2	CASSRSGGAGGKDEQYF	TGTGCCAGCAGCCGAAGCGGGGGGGCGGGTGGTAAGGACGAGCAGTACTTC
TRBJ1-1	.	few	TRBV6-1	CASVPLRGTEAFF	TGTGCCAGCGTTCCCCTGCGGGGCACTGAAGCTTTCTTT
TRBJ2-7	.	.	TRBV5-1	CASSLEPGLGAEQYF	TGCGCCAGCAGCTTGGAACCAGGCCTGGGGGCGGAGCAGTACTTC
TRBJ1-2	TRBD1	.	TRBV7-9	CAITKGQAAYGYTF	TGTGCCATAACGAAAGGACAGGCAGCCTATGGCTACACCTTC